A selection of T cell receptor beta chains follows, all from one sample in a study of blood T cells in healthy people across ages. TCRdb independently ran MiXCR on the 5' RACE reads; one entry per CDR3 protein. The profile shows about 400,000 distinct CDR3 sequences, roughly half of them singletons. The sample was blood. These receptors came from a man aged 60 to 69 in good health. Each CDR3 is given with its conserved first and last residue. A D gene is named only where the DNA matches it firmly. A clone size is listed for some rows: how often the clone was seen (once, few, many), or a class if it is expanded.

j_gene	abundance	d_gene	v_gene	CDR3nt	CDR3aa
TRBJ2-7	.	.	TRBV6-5	TGTGCCAGCAGTAAACAGCGGTACGAGCAGTACTTC	CASSKQRYEQYF
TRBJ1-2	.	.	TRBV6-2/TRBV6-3	TGTGCCAGCGAGGCAGGGAATGACTACACCTTC	CASEAGNDYTF
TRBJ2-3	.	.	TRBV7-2	TGTGCCAGCAGCTTAGTTGCGTTCGATACGCAGTATTTT	CASSLVAFDTQYF
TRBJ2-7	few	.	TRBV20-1	TGCAGTCCCCGGGGCAGAGGCTACGAGCAGTACTTC	CSPRGRGYEQYF
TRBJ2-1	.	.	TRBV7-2	TGTGCCAGCTCTTCAAGTCTGCCGACCTACAATGAGCAGTTCTTC	CASSSSLPTYNEQFF
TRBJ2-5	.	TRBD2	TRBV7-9	TGTGCCAGCAGCTCATCCGCGGGAGCTGTGGAGACCCAGTACTTC	CASSSSAGAVETQYF
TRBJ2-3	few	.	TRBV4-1	TGCGCCAGCAGCCAGGCCGAGGGTGTGGGAGATACGCAGTATTTT	CASSQAEGVGDTQYF
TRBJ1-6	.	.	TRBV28	TGTGCCAGCAGAGAGGGACGGGGAGTTTCACCCCTCCACTTT	CASREGRGVSPLHF
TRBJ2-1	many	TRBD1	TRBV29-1	TGCAGCGTTGTACAGGGGATCAGTGAGCAGTTCTTC	CSVVQGISEQFF
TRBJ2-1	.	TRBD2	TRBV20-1	TGCAGTGCTCATAGCGGGAGGAGCTACAATGAGCAGTTCTTC	CSAHSGRSYNEQFF
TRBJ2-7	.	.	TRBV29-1	TGCAGTGTATCGGAGGGCCGCTACGAGCAGTACTTC	CSVSEGRYEQYF
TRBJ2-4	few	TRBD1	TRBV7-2	TGTGCCAGCAGCCCCGTCGGGGACAGGGCGGACATTCAGTACTTC	CASSPVGDRADIQYF
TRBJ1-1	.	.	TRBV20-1	TGCAGTGCTAGAGCCAGGGGCAGGTCTGAAGCTTTCTTT	CSARARGRSEAFF
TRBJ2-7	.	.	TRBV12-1	TGTGCCAGCAGCTTCGGGACTAGCGGCTCCTGCGAGCAGTACTTC	CASSFGTSGSCEQYF
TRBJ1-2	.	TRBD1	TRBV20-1	TGCAGTGCTTCCTCGCTGGGCGGGACAGGGGTCTATGGCTACACCTTC	CSASSLGGTGVYGYTF
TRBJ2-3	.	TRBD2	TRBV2	TGTGCCAGCAGTGTTGCGGGAGGTGGGAATACGCAGTATTTT	CASSVAGGGNTQYF
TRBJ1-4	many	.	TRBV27	TGTGCCAGCAGTTTTCAAGGAGGGGAAAAACTGTTTTTT	CASSFQGGEKLFF
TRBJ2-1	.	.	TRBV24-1	TGTGCCACCGCGCCGGGCAGGGTGTCCAATGAGCAGTTCTTC	CATAPGRVSNEQFF
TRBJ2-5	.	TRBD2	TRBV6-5	TGTGCCAGCAGGACGGAGGCGGGGGACGTGGGGACCCAGTACTTC	CASRTEAGDVGTQYF
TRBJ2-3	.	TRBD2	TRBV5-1	TGCGCCAGCAGTACAGCGGGATTCACAGATACGCAGTATTTT	CASSTAGFTDTQYF
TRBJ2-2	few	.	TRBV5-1	TGCGCCAGCAGCTTGCGGCCCGTCACCGGGGAGCTGTTTTTT	CASSLRPVTGELFF
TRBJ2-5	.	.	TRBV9	TGTGCCAGCAGCGTGGGTCTCGGACAGCAAGAGGCCCAGAACTTC	CASSVGLGQQEAQNF
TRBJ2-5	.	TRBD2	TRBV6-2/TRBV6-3	TGTGCTAGCAGTCGGGGACTAGCGGGGGGGAAGAAAGAGACCCAGTACTTC	CASSRGLAGGKKETQYF
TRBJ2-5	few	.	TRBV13	TGTGCCAGCAGCCCATTCGGGGAGCGAGAGACCCAGTACTTC	CASSPFGERETQYF
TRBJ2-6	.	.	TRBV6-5	TGTGCCAGCAGTCGCTCGGGGAGCTCTGGGGCCAACGTCCTGACTTTC	CASSRSGSSGANVLTF
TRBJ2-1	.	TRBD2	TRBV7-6	TGTGCCAGCGGCTTAGCGGGGGCGGGTTACAATGAGCAGTTCTTC	CASGLAGAGYNEQFF
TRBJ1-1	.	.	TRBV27	TGTGCCAGCAGTTTCTTCACTGGATCCGCTGAAGCTTTCTTT	CASSFFTGSAEAFF
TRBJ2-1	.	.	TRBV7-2	TGTGCCAGCACCCCAAGGGCGGTTGTCTACAATGAGCAGTTCTTC	CASTPRAVVYNEQFF
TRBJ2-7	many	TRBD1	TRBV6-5	TGTGCCAGCAGTTCGGGTGGACAGGGCACTGGCGAGCAGTACTTC	CASSSGGQGTGEQYF
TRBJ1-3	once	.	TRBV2	TGTGCCAGCAGTCCCCCGAGCATCTCTGGAAACACCATATATTTT	CASSPPSISGNTIYF
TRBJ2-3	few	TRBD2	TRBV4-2	TGTGCCAGCAGCCAAGTTGCAGCGGGGGTGAATACGCAGTATTTT	CASSQVAAGVNTQYF
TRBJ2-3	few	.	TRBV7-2	TGTGCCAGCACCTCCGGGTCTTTGGGGAGAGATACGCAGTATTTT	CASTSGSLGRDTQYF
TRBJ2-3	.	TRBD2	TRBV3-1	TGTGCCAGCAGCCACATAGCGGGAGGAACAGATACGCAGTATTTT	CASSHIAGGTDTQYF
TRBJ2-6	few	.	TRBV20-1	TGCAGTGCTAGACCTCCCCAGGGTGGCGGGGCCAACGTCCTGACTTTC	CSARPPQGGGANVLTF
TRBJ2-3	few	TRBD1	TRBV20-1	TGCAGTGCCCACACAGGGGTCGCAGATACGCAGTATTTT	CSAHTGVADTQYF
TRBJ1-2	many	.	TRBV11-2	TGTGCCAGCAGCTTAAGCATGACAGACTATGGCTACACCTTC	CASSLSMTDYGYTF
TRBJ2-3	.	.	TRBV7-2	TGTGCCAGCAGCTTAATCCAGGTTTGGGCAGATACGCAGTATTTT	CASSLIQVWADTQYF
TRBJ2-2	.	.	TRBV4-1	TGCGCCAGCAACCAGGACGATGGACGCGGGGAGCTGTTTTTT	CASNQDDGRGELFF
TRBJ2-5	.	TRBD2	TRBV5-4	TGTGCCAGCAGCATTGGACTAGCTTGGGAGACCCAGTACTTC	CASSIGLAWETQYF
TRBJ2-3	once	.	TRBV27	TGTGCCAGCAGTGTGAAGAGGGGGGGAGATACGCAGTATTTT	CASSVKRGGDTQYF
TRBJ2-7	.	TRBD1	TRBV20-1	TGCAGTGCTAAGGATAGGGGGACAGGGTTGGACTACGAGCAGTACTTC	CSAKDRGTGLDYEQYF
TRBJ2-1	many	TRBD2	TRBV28	TGTGCCACTATACCGGGACTAGCGGTCCTCGGCTCCTACAATGAGCAGTTCTTC	CATIPGLAVLGSYNEQFF
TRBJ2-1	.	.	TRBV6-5	TGTGCCAGCAGTCCCCTGTTGAGTGGAGGACAGCAGTTCTTC	CASSPLLSGGQQFF
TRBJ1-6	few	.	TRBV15	TGTGCCACCAGCCGAACCGGGACAATCCGTTCACCCCTCCACTTT	CATSRTGTIRSPLHF
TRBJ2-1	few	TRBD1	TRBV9	TGTGCCAGCAGCGGGGACAGGGCGGGGCAGTTCTTC	CASSGDRAGQFF
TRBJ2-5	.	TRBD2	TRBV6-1	TGTGCCAGCAGTAAACAGACTAGCGGGATCCAAGAGACCCAGTACTTC	CASSKQTSGIQETQYF
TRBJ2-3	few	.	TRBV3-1	TGTGCCAGCAGCCAAGCCCGGGCGGGGTCCACAGATACGCAGTATTTT	CASSQARAGSTDTQYF
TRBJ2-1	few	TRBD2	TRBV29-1	TGCAGCGTTGGTATAGCGGGAGGGTTTGATGAGCAGTTCTTC	CSVGIAGGFDEQFF
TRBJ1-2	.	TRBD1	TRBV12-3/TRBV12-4	TGTGCCAGCAGGCCGCCGGGGGCGGCAGGGGGCCATGGCTACACCTTC	CASRPPGAAGGHGYTF
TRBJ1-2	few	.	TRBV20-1	TGCAGTGCTAGAGATAGGCCCTGGGGGGCAGCGCAAACTGGCTACACCTTC	CSARDRPWGAAQTGYTF
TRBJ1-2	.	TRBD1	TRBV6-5	TGTGCCAGCAGTCCCTCCGACAGGGTCAATGGCTACACCTTC	CASSPSDRVNGYTF
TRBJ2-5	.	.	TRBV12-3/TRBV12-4	TGTGCCAGCAGCCGACCACTGGGGACCCAGTACTTC	CASSRPLGTQYF
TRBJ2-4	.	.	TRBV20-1	TGCAGTGCTAGAGAGTCGGCCAAAAACATTCAGTACTTC	CSARESAKNIQYF
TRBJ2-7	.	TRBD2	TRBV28	TGTGCCAGCACCGAAAGGACGAGCGGGAGGATCGAGCAGTACTTC	CASTERTSGRIEQYF
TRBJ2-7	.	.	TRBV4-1	TGCGCCAGCAGCCAACCCCGGGACGGAGCAAACGCCTACGAGCAGTACTTC	CASSQPRDGANAYEQYF
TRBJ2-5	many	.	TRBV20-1	TGCAGTGCTAGGACGTGGGGATACCAAGAGACCCAGTACTTC	CSARTWGYQETQYF
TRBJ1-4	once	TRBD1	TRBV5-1	TGCGCCAGCAGCTTGAGGACAGGCGAAAAACTGTTTTTT	CASSLRTGEKLFF
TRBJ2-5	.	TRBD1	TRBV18	TGTGCCAGCTCTCAGGGACAGTACCAAGAGACCCAGTACTTC	CASSQGQYQETQYF
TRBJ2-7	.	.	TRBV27	TGTGCCAGCGGTAAACATGGCTACGAGCAGTACTTC	CASGKHGYEQYF
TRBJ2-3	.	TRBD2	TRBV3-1	TGTGCCAGCAGCCAAGATCGTAGCGGGGTGGGCACAGATACGCAGTATTTT	CASSQDRSGVGTDTQYF